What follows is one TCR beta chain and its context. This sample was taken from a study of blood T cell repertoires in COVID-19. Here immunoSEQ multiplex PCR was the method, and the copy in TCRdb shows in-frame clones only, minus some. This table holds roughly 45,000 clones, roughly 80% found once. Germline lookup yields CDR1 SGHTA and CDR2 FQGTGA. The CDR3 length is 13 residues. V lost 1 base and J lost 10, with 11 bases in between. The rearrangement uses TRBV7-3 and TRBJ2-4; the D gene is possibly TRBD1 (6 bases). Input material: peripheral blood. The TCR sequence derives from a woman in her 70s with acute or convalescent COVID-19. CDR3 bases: TGTGCCAGCAGCTTAAACAGGGAAGGGATTCAGTACTTC. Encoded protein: CASSLNREGIQYF.